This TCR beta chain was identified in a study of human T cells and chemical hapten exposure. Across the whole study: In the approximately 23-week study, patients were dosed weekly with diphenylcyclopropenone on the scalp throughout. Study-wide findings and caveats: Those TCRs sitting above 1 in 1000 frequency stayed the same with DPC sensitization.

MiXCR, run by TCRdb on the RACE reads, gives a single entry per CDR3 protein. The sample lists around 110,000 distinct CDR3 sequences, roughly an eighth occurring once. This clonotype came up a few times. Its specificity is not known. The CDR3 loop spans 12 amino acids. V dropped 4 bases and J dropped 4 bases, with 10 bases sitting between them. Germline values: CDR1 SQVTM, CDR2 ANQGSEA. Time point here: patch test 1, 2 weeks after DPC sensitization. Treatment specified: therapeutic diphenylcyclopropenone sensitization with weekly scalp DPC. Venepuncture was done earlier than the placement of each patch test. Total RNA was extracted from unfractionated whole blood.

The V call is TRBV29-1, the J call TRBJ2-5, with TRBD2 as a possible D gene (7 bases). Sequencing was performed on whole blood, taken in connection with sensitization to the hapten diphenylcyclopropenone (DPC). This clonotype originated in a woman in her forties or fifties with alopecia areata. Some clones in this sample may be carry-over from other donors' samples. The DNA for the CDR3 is TGCAGCGTTGTGCGGGGGCGAGAGACCCAGTACTTC. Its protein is CSVVRGRETQYF.